This entry describes one TCR beta chain. This receptor's antigen is unknown. No much larger clone exists at a distance of one base, and base qualities are not known. The data were taken from a study of graft-versus-host responses after intestinal transplantation (dated by TCRdb to 2020 to 2023). Some background on the complete study: The transplants that recipients received were multivisceral, liver-intestinal, or isolated intestinal. Graft-versus-host and host-versus-graft alloreactive T cell clones were tracked in the graft, circulation and bone marrow after intestinal transplantation using bulk TCR-beta CDR3 sequencing. A peak of at least 4% donor T cells among recipient peripheral blood mononuclear cells was the definition used for donor T cell macrochimerism. Rather than going through the commercial service, samples from three later patients were sequenced in-house on an Illumina MiSeq and processed with MiXCR. The cohort enrolled about two dozen intestinal transplant recipients including one retransplant, and a few patients lacking pretransplant specimens were excluded. All recipients received anti-thymocyte globulin induction followed by maintenance tacrolimus and steroids for two to four years. To identify alloreactive clones, pre-transplant mixed lymphocyte reaction products were sequenced and compared with unstimulated pre-transplant donor and recipient T cells.

What the work shows at the level of the full study, not this receptor alone: GvH clones were found in recipient bone marrow, and some of the GvH clones appeared earlier in ileal mucosa or blood, which is consistent with an intestinal mucosal origin. High GvH to HvG T cell clonal ratios were observed in the allografts of patients with donor T cell macrochimerism. The conclusions were limited by the relatively low number and heterogeneity of the intestinal transplant patients. Early after transplant, peak levels of circulating GvH clones were associated with declines in HvG clones.

The CDR3 contains 14 residues, cysteine and phenylalanine counted. The kept DNA is CDR3 alone, 42 bases in frame from the first base. For this chain, trimming is 4 bases at the V end and 3 bases at the J end, and the number of junction bases without a gene match is 5. Per the germline V gene (reference sequence), SEHNR is the CDR1 and FQNEAQ is the CDR2. Preparation of the library involved the immunoSEQ multiplex PCR assay. For most patients, high-throughput TCR-beta CDR3 sequencing of genomic DNA was performed by Adaptive Biotechnologies. On the authors' methods: TCR sequencing data for 18 patients were retrieved from Adaptive's ImmunoSEQ software; three other patients were processed with MiXCR and VDJtools. CDR3 nucleotide sequences shared between donor and recipient were removed because their origin could not be assigned. At least 2-fold expansion over unstimulated cells and a minimum CFSE-low frequency of 0.002% (template counts) or 0.001% (read counts) were required for clones to be classified as alloreactive. Mappable clones were those detected in sequenced pre-transplant spleen, lymph node, or MLR CFSE-low populations of the donor or recipient. The cumulative frequency of alloreactive clones was calculated as a percentage of all sequences, weighted by copy number. This is the immuneACCESS table as TCRdb keeps it, with only in-frame sequences that have V and J called. A part of the clones is gone; compared with another copy, unresolved V genes explain less than half, and the rest is unexplained. The V and J calls and clone size come from that table; D and trimming were worked out from the DNA. The sample contains 85,000 to 100,000 clones, roughly 82% of them found a single time. More than 1.4% of the sample goes to the ten largest clones.

Blood samples were collected up to 4 times in the first month after transplant and then at least monthly when available. The sequence was obtained from a human patient who received an intestinal transplant, so some T cells may come from the graft donor. The sequenced sample was PBMCs, obtained 255 days after intestinal transplant. The V and J segments used are TRBV7-9 and TRBJ2-5, and 7 bases in between align with TRBD2. The CDR3 sequence is CASSSRTREETQYF. The nucleotides are TGTGCCAGCAGCTCCCGGACTAGGGAAGAGACCCAGTACTTC.